Described below is a single T cell receptor beta chain sequence and its context. In the authors' workflow: For nucleated cells, counts were estimated from reference gene primer amplification. This table comes from immunoSEQ multiplex PCR, and its TCRdb copy is limited to in-frame clones, with some not included. D and trimming come from the DNA, and the V and J calls and clone size come from that table. The table shows some 130,000 clones, with more than 75% occurring only once. This record comes from a study of blood T cell repertoires in COVID-19. Study-wide background: The analysed material was cDNA or gDNA that came from T cells, B-cell-depleted T cells, or PBMCs.

One Seattle source followed patients from active infection through their disease course. This TCR came from a woman in her 70s with COVID-19, enrolled during active disease. Sequenced sample: peripheral blood.

The CDR3 DNA sequence: TGTGCCAGCGGGGGGGGAGGGACACCTAGCAATCAGCCCCAGCATTTT. Residues: CASGGGGTPSNQPQHF. J is TRBJ1-5 and V is TRBV2; D possibly corresponds to TRBD1 (6 bases). The germline gives CDR1 SNHLY, CDR2 FYNNEI. V lost 8 bases to trimming and J lost 0 bases, with 17 bases between them. This CDR3 has 16 amino acids.